This is a list of T cell receptor beta chains from one sample in a study of blood T cell repertoires in COVID-19. The data were produced by immunoSEQ multiplex PCR, yet TCRdb's version contains in-frame clones alone and is incomplete. The repertoire holds under 70,000 clones, with 88% as singletons. Sequencing was done on a sample of PBMCs or T cells enriched from blood (not recorded which). All receptors come from a woman between 35 and 50 years old who had recovered from COVID-19. Both conserved end residues are part of each CDR3. The listing skips clone size in some rows; elsewhere it reads once, few, many or a size class.

TRBV11-2,.,CASSLQGLDVNEQFF
TRBV15,.,CATSRMRQGANEQYF
TRBV3-1/TRBV3-2,.,CASSQDLVSSPNSPLHF
TRBV9,.,CASSVGGSGGTGETQYF
TRBV2,.,CAIPGRHSGGALPDTQYF
TRBV6-4,.,CASSPLADYNEQFF
TRBV5-5,.,CASSWGLQKGNTIYF
TRBV13,.,CASSLGSGTTSTDTQYF
TRBV28,.,CASRFPTSGGYNEQFF
TRBV4-2,.,CASSLDIRSYEQYF
TRBV5-1,once,CASSPDRGSLHF
TRBV11-2,once,CASSLVIRTGKYNSPLHF
TRBV5-1,.,CASSFGTGDYEQYF
TRBV5-1,.,CASSLDRASNTGELFF
TRBV18,.,CASPGTANTGELFF
TRBV18,.,CASSPELQANYGYTF
TRBV19,once,CASSAGLYEQYF
TRBV19,.,CASSIGAGDYEQYF
TRBV19,.,CASSRSSGGHNEQFF
TRBV5-4,.,CASSPEGGAGGELFF
TRBV5-4,.,CASSPPGGLGDEQFF
TRBV24-1,.,CATSASGDRGFYGYTF
TRBV19,.,CATPGFPREQYF
TRBV6-4,.,CASSDSGTLNNEQFF
TRBV2,.,CASRGAEAPGANVLTF
TRBV12-3/TRBV12-4,.,CASSPNQGAQAFF
TRBV19,.,CASSTRQEINYGYTF
TRBV2,.,CASSYRRVNTEAFF
TRBV25-1,.,CASTLREEEQFF
TRBV29-1,.,CSVAVPGEAFF
TRBV6-5,.,CASSWTGTADEQYF
TRBV28,.,CASSLGAPTGGETQYF
TRBV14,.,CASSPRQGKAGNTIYF
TRBV5-1,.,CASSLGTGDHGYTF
TRBV9,.,CASSVEPTGGYNSPLHF
TRBV25-1,.,CASSHRDSRQPQHF
TRBV3-1/TRBV3-2,.,CASSQMDRGAREAKLFF
TRBV7-9,.,CASSVDRAADTQYF
TRBV27,.,CASSFGTANTEAFF
TRBV12-5,.,CASGLVLGQGAGYTGELFF
TRBV10-2,.,CASKVLTSGGSTTGGELFF
TRBV19,.,CASSPRQSLYGYTF
TRBV28,.,CASRKRQGGNTIYF
TRBV19,.,CASSLGQGIITDTQYF
TRBV9,.,CASSGLSGGVLDTQYF
TRBV7-9,.,CASSSDIGNQPQHF
TRBV19,.,CASSISGTGTYLGANEKLFF
TRBV3-1/TRBV3-2,.,CASSQVGTGKENGYTF
TRBV9,.,CASSTRTGEIINYGYTF
TRBV7-9,.,CASSPTGVVETQYF
TRBV29-1,.,CSVTPMGGRWDEQYF